Shown below are 17 T cell receptor beta chains from a single sample sequenced in a study of T-cell reconstitution after alpha-beta-depleted transplantation in children. TCRbeta library preparation incorporated unique molecular identifiers. MiXCR, applied by TCRdb to the PCR reads, yields one record per CDR3 protein. Of hundreds of thousands of distinct CDR3 sequences in the sample, around 15% were seen once. This sample comprised PBMCs, mostly from graft donor cells, obtained 360 days after TCRalphabeta/CD19-depleted stem cell transplant. The receptors derive from a male patient aged 2-9 years who had a stem cell transplant for acute lymphoblastic leukemia, so the T cells may come from the graft donor.

The chain links TRBV28 to TRBJ2-7, with a tentative D call TRBD2 (5 bases). V lost 3 bases, J lost 3 bases, and 9 bases lay in between. This CDR3 is built from 13 residues. Germline CDR1 reads MDHEN; CDR2 reads SYDVKM. The CDR3 DNA reads TGTGCCAGCAGTTTCGGGGTCCTCTACGAGCAGTACTTC. The encoded protein is CASSFGVLYEQYF.

The chain combines TRBV5-1 with TRBJ2-7; D remains unclear. The CDR3 spans 13 residues. Germline CDR1 is SGHRS and CDR2 is YFSETQ. V lost 4 bases and J 2 bases, leaving 10 bases between the germline ends. The CDR3 sequence is CASSLSTAYEQYF. The CDR3 DNA is TGCGCCAGCAGCCTGTCTACTGCCTACGAGCAGTACTTC. Looking up the rest from reference TRBV5-1 and TRBJ2-7 gives the full variable domain: KAGVTQTPRYLIKTRGQQVTLSCSPISGHRSVSWYQQTPGQGLQFLFEYFSETQRNKGNFPGRFSGRQFSNSRSEMNVSTLELGDSALYLCASSLSTAYEQYFGPGTRLTVT.

This clonotype was observed a few times. The chain uses TRBV20-1 and TRBJ2-3; D gene unclear. V lost 0 bases to trimming and J lost 3 bases, with 13 bases between them. The CDR3 sequence is 15 residues long. Germline V gene data show CDR1 as DFQATT and CDR2 as SNEGSKA (reference sequence). The CDR3 loop reads CSARDSARGTDTQYF. As DNA, the CDR3 is TGCAGTGCTAGAGATTCTGCCCGTGGGACAGATACGCAGTATTTT.

The chain couples TRBV6-1 to TRBJ2-2, with TRBD1 as a possible D gene (5 bases). Between the trimmed V and J ends, which lost 8 bases and 0 bases, there was a span of 7 bases. The CDR3 consists of 13 residues. Germline V CDR1 and CDR2: MNHNS, SASEGT. CDR3 in amino acids: CASLTANTGELFF. The CDR3 coding sequence is TGTGCCAGCTTGACAGCGAACACCGGGGAGCTGTTTTTT.

This sequence joins TRBV12-3 or TRBV12-4 and TRBJ2-7, with D perhaps matching TRBD2 (6 bases). The CDR3 contains 13 residues. V was pared by 5 bases and J by 3 bases, with 11 bases between. CDR3 in DNA: TGTGCCAGCAGTCCTCCAGCGGGCTACGAGCAGTACTTC. It yields the protein CASSPPAGYEQYF.

The chain links TRBV4-3 to TRBJ2-5, with D perhaps given as TRBD1 or TRBD2 (5 bases each). CDR3 length: 16 amino acids. Germline lookup yields CDR1 LGHNA and CDR2 YSLEER. V was clipped by 0 bases and J by 2 bases, with 13 bases between them. This chain's CDR3 is CASSQDRGTGQETQYF. CDR3 bases: TGCGCCAGCAGCCAAGATCGGGGAACAGGTCAAGAGACCCAGTACTTC.

The V call is TRBV20-1, the J call TRBJ2-3; 12 bases line up with TRBD2. Trimming at V came to 5 bases and at J to 4 bases, leaving 19 bases not matched to a gene. This CDR3 region has 19 residues. Germline V gives CDR1 DFQATT, CDR2 SNEGSKA (reference sequence). CDR3 in DNA: TGCAGTGCTCACACCGCACTAGCGGGAGGAGTCCTATTCGCAGATACGCAGTATTTT. Its protein product is CSAHTALAGGVLFADTQYF.

This clonotype was recorded at least ten times. J is TRBJ2-5 and V is TRBV20-1, with 8 bases lining up with TRBD2. Per the germline V gene, CDR1 is DFQATT and CDR2 is SNEGSKA (reference sequence). The length of the CDR3 is 14 residues. The V segment lost 3 bases and the J segment 5 bases; nucleotides outside the gene matches: 8. DNA of the CDR3: TGCAGTGCTAGGCAAGCGGGAGTAGGGGAGACCCAGTACTTC. Its translation is CSARQAGVGETQYF.

The J gene is TRBJ1-5, the V gene TRBV7-9; TRBD1 aligns across 8 bases. CDR3 length equals 14 residues. V shed 5 bases and J 7 bases; nucleotides not matched to a gene: 7. Germline assignment: CDR1 SEHNR and CDR2 FQNEAQ (reference sequence). CDR3 nucleotides: TGTGCCAGCAGCCCACCAGGGGGCCAGCAGCCCCAGCATTTT. Translating gives CASSPPGGQQPQHF.

This clonotype was detected only a few times. The CDR3 coding sequence is TGTGCCAGCAGCAACTACAGGGAAATGAGCTCTGAAGCTTTCTTT. Its protein product is CASSNYREMSSEAFF. The V and J genes are TRBV11-2 and TRBJ1-1, with D possibly matching TRBD1 (6 bases). The CDR3 extends over 15 amino acids. The germline V gene has CDR1 SGHAT and CDR2 FQNNGV. V was clipped by 5 bases and J by 6 bases, with 19 bases between them.

This clonotype has ten or more counts. This chain connects TRBV28 to TRBJ2-6; the D is unclear. Trimming cost V 2 bases and J 0 bases, with 20 bases left between them. CDR1 and CDR2 (germline): MDHEN, SYDVKM. The CDR3 is made up of 20 amino acids. The CDR3 loop reads CASSLKGLRVALSGANVLTF. The CDR3 bases are TGTGCCAGCAGTTTAAAGGGCCTCCGGGTCGCACTCTCTGGGGCCAACGTCCTGACTTTC.

The chain combines TRBV29-1 with TRBJ2-7; 8 bases map to TRBD2. The CDR3 is 12 residues long. V gave up 6 bases and J gave up 2 bases; unmatched junction bases: 3. Germline V lookup: CDR1 SQVTM, CDR2 ANQGSEA. The CDR3 DNA sequence: TGCAGCGTCCGGGGGGGCCCCTACGAGCAGTACTTC. This translates into CSVRGGPYEQYF.

Ten or more counts support this clonotype. The chain couples TRBV12-3 or TRBV12-4 to TRBJ1-2; 9 nucleotides line up with TRBD1. V shed 5 bases and J 8 bases; nucleotides not matched to a gene: 6. There are 13 residues in the CDR3. The CDR3 sequence is CASSLGQGLGYTF. CDR3 DNA: TGTGCCAGCAGTCTGGGACAGGGCCTGGGCTACACCTTC.

This clonotype occurred a few times. The V call is TRBV4-1, the J call TRBJ2-7; weak D call: TRBD1 (6 bases). V was cut by 1 base and J by 0 bases, with 13 bases left in between. This CDR3 spans 16 amino acids. Germline lookup yields CDR1 MGHRA and CDR2 YSYEKL. CDR3 DNA sequence: TGCGCCAGCAGCCAAGTAAGCAGGGGAGTCTCCTACGAGCAGTACTTC. Its protein product is CASSQVSRGVSYEQYF.

The chain links TRBV12-3 or TRBV12-4 to TRBJ2-7; TRBD1 might be the D (5 bases). Trimming left V 4 bases short and J 2 bases short, with 9 bases between. This CDR3 has 13 amino acids. The CDR3 protein is CASSSQDPYEQYF. CDR3 coding DNA: TGTGCCAGCAGTTCACAGGACCCCTACGAGCAGTACTTC.

This clonotype has a count of ten or more. The chain joins TRBV6-1 to TRBJ2-2; D is ambiguous. From germline, CDR1 is MNHNS and CDR2 SASEGT. V lost 7 bases, J lost 3 bases, and 12 bases lay in between. CDR3 length equals 14 residues. This chain's CDR3 is CASMRILDTGELFF. Written as DNA, the CDR3 is TGTGCCAGCATGCGGATCCTGGACACCGGGGAGCTGTTTTTT.

This clonotype has a count of ten or more. The V call is TRBV5-1, the J call TRBJ2-2, with D tentatively TRBD2 (6 bases). Deletions cut 3 bases from V and 1 base from J, with 10 bases between. CDR3 size: 15 residues. Germline loops: CDR1 SGHRS, CDR2 YFSETQ. As DNA, the CDR3 is TGCGCCAGCAGCTCAGGAGGGCTGAACACCGGGGAGCTGTTTTTT. Amino acid sequence: CASSSGGLNTGELFF.